The next 31 T cell receptor beta chains were all read from a single sample in a study of T cells after yellow fever vaccination. One entry per CDR3 protein, called by TCRdb with MiXCR from the 5' RACE reads. The repertoire holds 500,000 to 650,000 distinct CDR3 sequences, with 17% as singletons. This material consisted of PBMCs, taken 5 to 6 days after the first yellow fever vaccination. All receptors come from a man between 18 and 35 years old who received the YFV17D yellow fever vaccine.

The V call is TRBV15, the J call TRBJ1-1, with 7 bases that match TRBD1. Germline-derived CDR1 and CDR2 are LNHNV and YYDKDF (reference sequence). Trimming cost V 5 bases and J 10 bases; bases outside gene matches: 10. CDR3 length: 13 amino acids. CDR3 protein: CATSSRQGFGAFF. Written as DNA, the CDR3 is TGTGCCACCAGCTCCAGACAGGGTTTTGGAGCTTTCTTT.

This chain connects TRBV5-6 to TRBJ2-5; D is uncertain. V was trimmed by 1 base and J by 5 bases, leaving 9 bases between them. This CDR3 is 13 amino acids long. Germline V CDR1 and CDR2: SGHDT, YYEEEE. Written as DNA, the CDR3 is TGTGCCAGCAGCTTGTATAATGGGGAGACCCAGTACTTC. This codes for CASSLYNGETQYF.

J is TRBJ2-3 and V is TRBV29-1; 10 bases fit TRBD2. V gave up 4 bases and J gave up 0 bases; unmatched junction bases: 16. In germline, CDR1 is SQVTM, CDR2 ANQGSEA. This CDR3 comprises 19 residues. DNA for the CDR3: TGCAGCGTTGTTGAAGGGTGGCTAGCGGGGGCCACTAGCACAGATACGCAGTATTTT. Its translation: CSVVEGWLAGATSTDTQYF.

J is TRBJ1-3 and V is TRBV20-1; the match to TRBD1 covers 7 bases. Germline CDR1 and CDR2: DFQATT and SNEGSKA (reference sequence). This CDR3 contains 12 residues. After removal of 4 bases from V and 6 bases from J, the junction contained 3 bases not matched to a gene. The CDR3 reads CSATGGENTIYF. DNA of the CDR3: TGCAGTGCTACAGGGGGAGAAAACACCATATATTTT.

The chain links TRBV19 to TRBJ1-1; D gene uncertain. Trimming removed 4 bases at V and 3 bases at J, with 15 bases between. The V gene's germline CDR1 is LNHDA and CDR2 SQIVND (reference sequence). This CDR3 contains 15 residues. CDR3 nucleotide sequence: TGTGCCAGTAGTAAGCAGCACTTAATGGACACTGAAGCTTTCTTT. Protein: CASSKQHLMDTEAFF.

This clonotype was seen ten or more times. The V and J genes are TRBV7-9 and TRBJ1-1; a weak D match, TRBD1 (5 bases). CDR3 length equals 16 residues. CDR1 and CDR2 (germline): SEHNR, FQNEAQ (reference sequence). Trimming shortened V by 3 bases and J by 2 bases, and 16 bases separated the two germline ends. DNA for the CDR3: TGTGCCAGCAGCTTGATCGGGATCACAGGAAACACTGAAGCTTTCTTT. As protein: CASSLIGITGNTEAFF.

The sample holds many counts of this clonotype. This chain's CDR3 is CASSLGTPEGGYTF. The CDR3 nucleotides read TGCGCCAGCAGCTTGGGGACCCCCGAGGGGGGCTACACCTTC. The chain combines TRBV5-1 with TRBJ1-2; maybe TRBD1 (5 bases). CDR1 SGHRS and CDR2 YFSETQ come from the germline V gene. Trimming took off 0 bases at V and 8 bases at J, with 14 bases between the two ends. CDR3 length equals 14 residues. Supplemented by reference TRBV5-1 and TRBJ1-2, the full variable domain reads KAGVTQTPRYLIKTRGQQVTLSCSPISGHRSVSWYQQTPGQGLQFLFEYFSETQRNKGNFPGRFSGRQFSNSRSEMNVSTLELGDSALYLCASSLGTPEGGYTFGSGTRLTVV.

In its sample, this clonotype was seen a few times. V and J are TRBV5-1 and TRBJ1-1; D gene ambiguous. V lost 2 bases and J lost 0, with 5 bases in between. This CDR3 has 13 residues. CDR1 is SGHRS and CDR2 is YFSETQ in the germline V gene. For the CDR3, the DNA is TGCGCCAGCAGCTTAATGTTGAACACTGAAGCTTTCTTT. Protein product: CASSLMLNTEAFF.

This clonotype was observed a few times. The chain carries TRBV9 and TRBJ2-3, with 9 nucleotides matching TRBD1. CDR3 length: 16 residues. Germline loops: CDR1 SGDLS, CDR2 YYNGEE. V was clipped by 6 bases and J by 3 bases; unmatched bases: 11. Here the CDR3 DNA reads TGTGCCAGCAACCAGCCCGGGACAGGGTGGACAGATACGCAGTATTTT. It codes for CASNQPGTGWTDTQYF.

The rearrangement joins TRBV24-1 to TRBJ2-3; 8 positions agree with TRBD2. V shed 5 bases and J 10 bases; nucleotides not matched to a gene: 7. Germline V lookup: CDR1 KGHDR, CDR2 SFDVKD. The CDR3 loop spans 13 amino acids. CDR3 residues: CATSVDSGVAQYF. CDR3 DNA sequence: TGTGCCACCAGTGTCGATAGCGGGGTAGCGCAGTATTTT.

The table lists this clonotype with a few counts. The chain couples TRBV9 to TRBJ1-3; D unclear. The CDR3 is made up of 12 amino acids. Trimming took off 1 base at V and 4 bases at J, with 3 bases between the two ends. Germline assignment: CDR1 SGDLS and CDR2 YYNGEE. The CDR3: CASSVQGNTIYF. The CDR3 DNA reads as TGTGCCAGCAGCGTACAAGGAAACACCATATATTTT. Full variable domain (missing parts from reference TRBV9 and TRBJ1-3): DSGVTQTPKHLITATGQRVTLRCSPRSGDLSVYWYQQSLDQGLQFLIQYYNGEERAKGNILERFSAQQFPDLHSELNLSSLELGDSALYFCASSVQGNTIYFGEGSWLTVV.

This chain links TRBV12-3 or TRBV12-4 with TRBJ1-5, with 7 bases identical to TRBD1. The CDR3 totals 16 residues. After removal of 1 base from V and 2 bases from J, the junction contained 5 bases not matched to a gene. In DNA form, the CDR3 reads TGTGCCAGCAGTTTAGGGCAGGGGACAGGCAATCAGCCCCAGCATTTT. Translating it yields CASSLGQGTGNQPQHF.

The table lists this clonotype with a few counts. V usage is TRBV6-5 and J usage is TRBJ1-1, with TRBD1 as a possible D gene (6 bases). Germline V gene lookup returns CDR1 MNHEY and CDR2 SVGAGI. This CDR3 spans 11 amino acids. V lost 7 bases, J lost 5 bases, and 8 bases lay in between. CDR3 in amino acids: CASTTGTEAFF. CDR3 coding DNA: TGTGCCAGCACAACAGGGACTGAAGCTTTCTTT.

The chain carries TRBV19 and TRBJ1-5, with D perhaps TRBD1 (5 bases). V was pared by 5 bases and J by 6 bases, with 14 bases between. Germline V gene sequence: CDR1 LNHDA, CDR2 SQIVND (reference sequence). The CDR3 extends over 14 amino acids. CDR3 bases: TGTGCCAGTAGTTTTGGGGGTTCCGTTCAGCCCCAGCATTTT. The encoded protein is CASSFGGSVQPQHF.

The chain is built from TRBV7-2 and TRBJ2-6, with 7 bases lining up with TRBD2. Unmatched junction bases numbered 3, after V lost 4 bases and J lost 0 bases. In germline, CDR1 is SGHTA, CDR2 FQGNSA. The CDR3 is made up of 16 amino acids. The CDR3 reads CASSSRTSSGANVLTF. CDR3 in DNA: TGTGCCAGCAGCTCCCGGACTAGCTCTGGGGCCAACGTCCTGACTTTC.

This clonotype was observed at least ten times. The chain combines TRBV6-1 with TRBJ1-2, with D uncertain. The CDR3 has 14 residues. Trimming took off 1 base at V and 8 bases at J, with 14 bases between the two ends. The V gene's germline CDR1 is MNHNS and CDR2 SASEGT. The CDR3 spells CASSEGAGSGGYTF. DNA for the CDR3: TGTGCCAGCAGTGAAGGCGCGGGGAGCGGCGGCTACACCTTC.

Only a few counts were recorded for this clonotype. The chain carries TRBV5-1 and TRBJ2-7, with D maybe TRBD2 (7 bases). Germline CDR1 and CDR2: SGHRS and YFSETQ. V lost 2 bases to trimming and J lost 1 base, with 16 bases between them. The CDR3 length is 16 residues. DNA for the CDR3: TGCGCCAGCAGCTTTCGTCGGGGGGCTCTTTCCTACGAGCAGTACTTC. Translating gives CASSFRRGALSYEQYF.

This clonotype was seen only a few times. The chain has TRBV7-2 and TRBJ2-7; 7 bases match TRBD1. Trimming removed 5 bases from V and 2 bases from J; junction bases left unmatched: 9. This CDR3 region has 15 residues. Germline CDR1 is SGHTA and CDR2 is FQGNSA. Here the CDR3 reads CASSMGPTGTYEQYV. The DNA for the CDR3 is TGTGCCAGCAGCATGGGACCGACAGGGACCTACGAGCAGTACGTC.

The table lists this clonotype with a few counts. Written as DNA, the CDR3 is TGCGCCAGCAGCCCATCGACAGACTATAGGAGCGGATCCTACGAGCAGTACGTC. Protein sequence: CASSPSTDYRSGSYEQYV. This chain connects TRBV5-1 to TRBJ2-7; D is tentatively TRBD1 or TRBD2 (5 bases each). In germline, CDR1 is SGHRS, CDR2 YFSETQ. The CDR3 is 18 residues long. The V gene lost 4 bases and the J gene lost 1 base, with 24 bases spanning the gap.

This clonotype was seen a few times. The V call is TRBV20-1, the J call TRBJ1-1; no clear D. This CDR3 contains 14 residues. Germline V gene sequence: CDR1 DFQATT, CDR2 SNEGSKA (reference sequence). V was shortened by 6 bases and J by 1 base, with 15 bases between the two germline ends. The DNA for the CDR3 is TGCAGTGCCCAATCCTCCATTGGGAACACTGAAGCTTTCTTT. Its protein is CSAQSSIGNTEAFF.

The gene calls are TRBV6-2 or TRBV6-3 and TRBJ2-5; D remains ambiguous. The CDR3 is made up of 13 amino acids. Germline CDR1 is MNHEY and CDR2 is SVGEGT. Trimming left V 6 bases short and J 2 bases short, with 10 bases between. The CDR3 DNA follows: TGTGCCAGCAGGCCGGGCCGACAAGAGACCCAGTACTTC. Its protein is CASRPGRQETQYF.

This clonotype was observed a few times. The V and J genes are TRBV7-2 and TRBJ2-7; no reliable D call. Trimming removed 4 bases at V and 7 bases at J, with 11 bases between. Germline CDR1 is SGHTA and CDR2 is FQGNSA. The CDR3 contains 12 residues. Here the CDR3 DNA reads TGTGCCAGCAGCTCCCGGAATGGTGAGCAGTACGTC. Translated, it gives CASSSRNGEQYV.

Many counts were recorded for this clonotype. The chain couples TRBV11-2 to TRBJ2-3; D not resolved. Germline V gene data show CDR1 as SGHAT and CDR2 as FQNNGV. The CDR3 is made up of 11 amino acids. Trimming shortened V by 5 bases and J by 6 bases, and 6 bases separated the two germline ends. The CDR3 region is CASSLPDTQYF. CDR3 coding DNA: TGTGCCAGCAGCCTACCGGATACGCAGTATTTT.

The sample holds a few counts of this clonotype. The genes are TRBV6-5 and TRBJ2-1; maybe TRBD2 (6 bases). The germline CDR1 and CDR2 sequences are MNHEY and SVGAGI. The germline V and J ends were trimmed by 6 bases and 10 bases, with 13 bases remaining between them. The CDR3 is 12 amino acids. The CDR3 reads CASRGPGLEQFF. The CDR3 DNA reads as TGTGCCAGCAGGGGACCGGGACTCGAGCAGTTCTTC.

This chain joins TRBV7-2 and TRBJ2-1; a possible D gene is TRBD1 (7 bases). The CDR3 contains 16 residues. The V and J ends lost 5 bases and 0 bases respectively, with 14 bases between them. CDR1 is SGHTA and CDR2 is FQGNSA in the germline V gene. The CDR3 nucleotides read TGTGCCAGCAGCCAGAGACAGGGACTCTCCTACAATGAGCAGTTCTTC. Protein sequence: CASSQRQGLSYNEQFF. The whole variable domain, filled in from reference TRBV7-2 and TRBJ2-1, reads GAGVSQSPSNKVTEKGKDVELRCDPISGHTALYWYRQSLGQGLEFLIYFQGNSAPDKSGLPSDRFSAERTGGSVSTLTIQRTQQEDSAVYLCASSQRQGLSYNEQFFGPGTRLTVL.

V gene TRBV5-1 combines with J gene TRBJ2-7; D assignment may be TRBD1 or TRBD2 (6 bases each). This CDR3 contains 13 residues. V shed 4 bases and J shed 7 bases, with 15 bases lying between them. Germline V gene lookup returns CDR1 SGHRS and CDR2 YFSETQ. The DNA of the CDR3 is TGCGCCAGCAGCATCACTCGAGGGGGGGAGCAGTACTTC. Its protein is CASSITRGGEQYF.

The genes are TRBV28 and TRBJ2-1; D perhaps matches TRBD1 (6 bases). Per germline, CDR1 MDHEN and CDR2 SYDVKM. CDR3 size: 16 residues. V lost 6 bases, J lost 0 bases, and 15 bases lay in between. The CDR3 DNA is TGTGCCAGCAGGCATCCAGGGGTGAGCTCCTACAATGAGCAGTTCTTC. Translation gives CASRHPGVSSYNEQFF.

This clonotype occurred a few times. The gene calls are TRBV27 and TRBJ2-3; 11 nucleotides match TRBD2. The V and J ends lost 6 bases and 4 bases, in that order; junction bases with no gene match: 9. The CDR3 totals 16 residues. Germline CDR1 and CDR2: MNHEY and SMNVEV (reference sequence). Here the CDR3 reads CASSRSSGGVSDTQYF. CDR3 nucleotide sequence: TGTGCCAGCAGCCGGAGTAGCGGGGGGGTTTCAGATACGCAGTATTTT.

This clonotype was detected many times. The chain joins TRBV2 to TRBJ2-3, with D maybe TRBD2 (5 bases). Looked up from germline, CDR1 is SNHLY and CDR2 is FYNNEI. The CDR3 covers 14 residues. V gave up 10 bases and J gave up 1 base, with 15 bases separating them. CDR3 amino acids: CANQRDSGTDTQYF. CDR3 DNA sequence: TGTGCCAACCAACGGGATTCGGGCACAGATACGCAGTATTTT.

This clonotype occurred a few times. The chain employs TRBV5-1 and TRBJ1-1; D call uncertain. The CDR3 totals 14 residues. The germline CDR1 and CDR2 sequences are SGHRS and YFSETQ. Deletions cut 4 bases from V and 1 base from J, with 11 bases between. The CDR3 nucleotides read TGCGCCAGCAGCCCTGCTCCAGAGAACACTGAAGCTTTCTTT. Amino acid sequence: CASSPAPENTEAFF.

This clonotype was counted a single time. The chain is built from TRBV5-1 and TRBJ1-2, with a possible D match to TRBD1 (5 bases). The germline V gene encodes CDR1 SGHRS and CDR2 YFSETQ. The CDR3 is 14 amino acids. V lost 4 bases to trimming and J lost 6 bases, with 16 bases between them. In nucleotides, the CDR3 is TGCGCCAGCAGCGGGGACTCCTATGAGCATGGCTACACCTTC. Protein sequence: CASSGDSYEHGYTF.